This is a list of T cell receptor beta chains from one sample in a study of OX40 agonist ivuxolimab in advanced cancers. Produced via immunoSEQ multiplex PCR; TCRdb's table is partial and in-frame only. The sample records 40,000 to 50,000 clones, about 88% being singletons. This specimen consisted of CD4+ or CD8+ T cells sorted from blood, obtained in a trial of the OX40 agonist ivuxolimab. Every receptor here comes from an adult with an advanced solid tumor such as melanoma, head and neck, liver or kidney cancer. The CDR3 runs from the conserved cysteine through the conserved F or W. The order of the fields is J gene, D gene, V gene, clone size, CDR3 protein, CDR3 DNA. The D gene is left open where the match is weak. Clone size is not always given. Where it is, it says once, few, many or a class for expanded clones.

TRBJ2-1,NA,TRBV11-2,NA,CASSLSGDEQFF,TGTGCCAGCAGCTTATCGGGTGATGAGCAGTTCTTC
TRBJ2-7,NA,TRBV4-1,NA,CASSPVGSREQYF,TGCGCCAGCAGCCCGGTTGGGTCCCGCGAGCAGTACTTC
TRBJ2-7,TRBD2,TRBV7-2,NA,CASSLAGANYEQYF,TGTGCCAGCAGTTTAGCGGGAGCGAACTACGAGCAGTACTTC
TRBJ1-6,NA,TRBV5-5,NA,CASSLDGHFASPLHF,TGTGCCAGCAGCTTGGATGGTCATTTTGCCTCACCCCTCCACTTT
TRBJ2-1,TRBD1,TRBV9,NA,CASSGSPGTETHNEQFF,TGTGCCAGCAGCGGTAGCCCAGGGACAGAGACCCACAATGAGCAGTTCTTC
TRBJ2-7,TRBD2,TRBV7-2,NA,CASSLKLAGGSYEQYF,TGTGCCAGCAGCTTAAAACTAGCGGGGGGCTCCTACGAGCAGTACTTC
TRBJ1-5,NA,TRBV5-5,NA,CASSQHPSANQPQHF,TGTGCCAGCAGCCAACACCCGAGTGCCAATCAGCCCCAGCATTTT
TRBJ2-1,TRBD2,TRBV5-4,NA,CASSFFGGRGANNEQFF,TGTGCCAGCAGCTTCTTCGGAGGGCGGGGGGCTAACAATGAGCAGTTCTTC
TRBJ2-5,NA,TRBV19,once,CASSKQGAETQYF,TGTGCCAGTAGTAAACAGGGTGCGGAGACCCAGTACTTC
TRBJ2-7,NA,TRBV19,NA,CASSRYADEQYF,TGTGCCAGTAGTCGGTACGCGGACGAGCAGTACTTC
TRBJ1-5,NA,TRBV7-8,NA,CASSLGTGTGQPQHF,TGTGCCAGCAGCTTAGGAACAGGGACCGGTCAGCCCCAGCATTTT
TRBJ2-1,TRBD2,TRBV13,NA,CASSLSGGYNEQFF,TGTGCCAGCAGCTTATCGGGGGGGTACAATGAGCAGTTCTTC
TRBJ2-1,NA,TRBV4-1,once,CASSQGRDNEQFF,TGCGCCAGCAGCCAAGGTCGGGACAATGAGCAGTTCTTC
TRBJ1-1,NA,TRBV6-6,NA,CASTAGTGTEAFF,TGTGCCAGCACCGCAGGGACGGGCACTGAAGCTTTCTTT
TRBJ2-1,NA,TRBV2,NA,CASSPPSGSSYNEQFF,TGTGCCAGCAGCCCTCCCTCTGGTAGCTCCTACAATGAGCAGTTCTTC
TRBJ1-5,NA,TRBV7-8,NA,CASSLQTPDQPQHF,TGTGCCAGCAGCTTACAAACCCCGGATCAGCCCCAGCATTTT
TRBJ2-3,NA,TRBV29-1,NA,CSVPGWGGYTDTQYF,TGCAGCGTTCCCGGGTGGGGGGGCTACACAGATACGCAGTATTTT
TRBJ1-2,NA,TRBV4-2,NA,CASSQELGRTLEGYTF,TGTGCCAGCAGCCAAGAGTTAGGGCGGACTTTGGAAGGCTACACCTTC
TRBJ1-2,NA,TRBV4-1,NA,CASSPVRADGYTF,TGCGCCAGCAGCCCCGTTAGGGCTGATGGCTACACCTTC
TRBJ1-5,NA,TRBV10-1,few,CASSESKRNQPQHF,TGCGCCAGCAGTGAGTCGAAACGGAATCAGCCCCAGCATTTT
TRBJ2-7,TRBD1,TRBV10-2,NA,CASIPGRGSWEQYF,TGCGCCAGCATCCCGGGCAGGGGGTCTTGGGAGCAGTACTTC
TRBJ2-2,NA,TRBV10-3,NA,CAISESGGELFF,TGTGCCATCAGTGAGTCTGGGGGGGAGCTGTTTTTT
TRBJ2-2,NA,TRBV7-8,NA,CASSRWGVRTGELFF,TGTGCCAGCAGCCGCTGGGGGGTTCGCACCGGGGAGCTGTTTTTT
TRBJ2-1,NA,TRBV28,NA,CASSTLTSYNEQFF,TGTGCCAGCAGTACGTTAACCTCCTACAATGAGCAGTTCTTC
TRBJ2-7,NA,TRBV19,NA,CASSIGLAYEQYF,TGTGCCAGTAGTATCGGGCTGGCCTACGAGCAGTACTTC
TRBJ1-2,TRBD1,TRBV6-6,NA,CASRTGLADGYTF,TGTGCCAGCAGGACAGGGTTGGCGGATGGCTACACCTTC
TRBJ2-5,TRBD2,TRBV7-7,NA,CASSSSGLAASETQYF,TGTGCCAGCAGCTCCTCGGGACTAGCGGCCTCGGAGACCCAGTACTTC
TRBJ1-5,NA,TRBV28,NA,CASSLGQESQPQHF,TGTGCCAGCAGTTTAGGTCAGGAAAGTCAGCCCCAGCATTTT
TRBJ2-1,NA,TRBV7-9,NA,CASLPRGTSYNEQFF,TGTGCCTCCCTACCCCGCGGCACCTCCTACAATGAGCAGTTCTTC
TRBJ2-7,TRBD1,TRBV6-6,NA,CASSYSQGAYEQYF,TGTGCCAGCAGTTACTCACAGGGGGCCTACGAGCAGTACTTC
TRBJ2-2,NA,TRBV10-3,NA,CAISESSRRSTGELFF,TGTGCCATCAGTGAGTCTTCAAGGCGGTCAACCGGGGAGCTGTTTTTT
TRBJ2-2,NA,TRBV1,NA,CTSSRPNGVLAGGMAGELFF,TGCACCAGCAGCCGCCCGAATGGGGTCCTAGCGGGGGGTATGGCCGGGGAGCTGTTTTTT
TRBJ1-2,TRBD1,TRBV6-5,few,CASSYVDRAHYGYTF,TGTGCCAGCAGTTACGTGGACAGGGCGCACTATGGCTACACCTTC
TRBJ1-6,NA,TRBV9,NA,CASSLEKHNSPLHF,TGTGCCAGCAGTTTGGAAAAACATAATTCACCCCTCCACTTT
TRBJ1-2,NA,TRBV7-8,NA,CASSLGPSRGIEGYTF,TGTGCCAGCAGCCTCGGGCCCTCTCGGGGGATTGAGGGCTACACCTTC
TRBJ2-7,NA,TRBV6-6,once,CASSSPGTLVPYEQYF,TGTGCCAGCAGTTCCCCCGGGACTCTCGTCCCCTACGAGCAGTACTTC
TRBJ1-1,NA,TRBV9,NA,CASSETDTEAFF,TGTGCCAGCAGCGAGACAGACACTGAAGCTTTCTTT
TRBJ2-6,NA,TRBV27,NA,CASSLNRGLGANVLTF,TGTGCCAGCAGTCTCAACAGGGGACTCGGGGCCAACGTCCTGACTTTC
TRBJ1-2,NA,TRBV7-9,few,CASSPQPDGDGYTF,TGTGCCAGCAGCCCACAGCCGGATGGGGATGGCTACACCTTC
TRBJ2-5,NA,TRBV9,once,CASSVGGGIAETQYF,TGTGCCAGCAGCGTAGGAGGAGGTATCGCCGAGACCCAGTACTTC
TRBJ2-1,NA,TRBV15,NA,CATSKSGHEQFF,TGTGCCACCAGCAAATCAGGACATGAGCAGTTCTTC
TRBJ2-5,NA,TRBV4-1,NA,CASSPSGQETQYF,TGCGCCAGCAGCCCGAGTGGTCAAGAGACCCAGTACTTC
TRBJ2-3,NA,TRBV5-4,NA,CASSLGSRPDTQYF,TGTGCCAGCAGCTTAGGATCCCGGCCAGATACGCAGTATTTT
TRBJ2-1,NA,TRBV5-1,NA,CASSLGNEQFF,TGCGCCAGCAGCTTAGGAAATGAGCAGTTCTTC
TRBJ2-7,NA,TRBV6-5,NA,CASSYFPRAGVDEQYF,TGTGCCAGCAGTTACTTCCCAAGGGCAGGGGTCGACGAGCAGTACTTC
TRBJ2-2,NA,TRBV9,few,CASSVLSTGELFF,TGTGCCAGCAGCGTCTTAAGTACCGGGGAGCTGTTTTTT
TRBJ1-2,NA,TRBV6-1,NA,CASSPHRGRGYTF,TGTGCCAGCAGCCCCCATAGGGGCAGGGGCTACACCTTC
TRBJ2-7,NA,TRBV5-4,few,CASSFSVSSYEQYF,TGTGCCAGCAGCTTTAGCGTATCTTCCTACGAGCAGTACTTC
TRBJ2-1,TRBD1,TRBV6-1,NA,CASSEGGQWSSYNEQFF,TGTGCCAGCAGTGAAGGGGGACAGTGGAGCTCCTACAATGAGCAGTTCTTC
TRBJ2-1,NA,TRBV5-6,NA,CASSLDVTAVDEQFF,TGTGCCAGCAGCTTGGATGTGACAGCTGTTGATGAGCAGTTCTTC
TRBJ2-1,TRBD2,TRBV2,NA,CASRERREKVNEQFF,TGTGCCAGCAGAGAGAGGCGGGAGAAGGTCAATGAGCAGTTCTTC
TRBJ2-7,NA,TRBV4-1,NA,CASSQELQDEQYF,TGCGCCAGCAGCCAAGAGTTGCAGGACGAGCAGTACTTC
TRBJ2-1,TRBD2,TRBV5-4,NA,CASSPGEREIGNEQFF,TGTGCCAGCAGCCCAGGTGAGCGGGAGATCGGCAATGAGCAGTTCTTC
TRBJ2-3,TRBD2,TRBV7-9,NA,CASSGLAGDTQYF,TGTGCCAGCAGTGGACTAGCGGGGGATACGCAGTATTTT